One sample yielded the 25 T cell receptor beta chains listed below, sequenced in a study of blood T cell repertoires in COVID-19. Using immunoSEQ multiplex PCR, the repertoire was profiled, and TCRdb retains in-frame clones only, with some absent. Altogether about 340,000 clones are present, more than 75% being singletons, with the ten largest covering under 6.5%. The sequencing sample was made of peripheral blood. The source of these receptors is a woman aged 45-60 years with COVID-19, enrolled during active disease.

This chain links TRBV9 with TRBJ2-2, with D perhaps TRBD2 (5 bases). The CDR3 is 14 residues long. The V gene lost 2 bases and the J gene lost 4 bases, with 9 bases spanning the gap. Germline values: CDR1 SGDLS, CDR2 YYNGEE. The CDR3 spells CASSVLGSTGELFF. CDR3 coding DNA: TGTGCCAGCAGCGTTTTAGGGAGCACCGGGGAGCTGTTTTTT.

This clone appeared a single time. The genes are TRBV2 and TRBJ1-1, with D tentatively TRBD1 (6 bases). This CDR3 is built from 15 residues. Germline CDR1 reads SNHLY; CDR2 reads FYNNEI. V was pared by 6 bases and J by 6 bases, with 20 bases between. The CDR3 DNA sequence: TGTGCCAGCAGCCCTCCGACAGGCCAACTGGCTGAAGCTTTCTTT. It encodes CASSPPTGQLAEAFF.

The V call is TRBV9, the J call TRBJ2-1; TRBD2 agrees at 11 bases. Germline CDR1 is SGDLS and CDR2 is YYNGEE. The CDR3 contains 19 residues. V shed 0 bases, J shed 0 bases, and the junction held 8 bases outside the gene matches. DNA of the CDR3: TGTGCCAGCAGCGTAGAGGGACTAGCGGCCTTTAGCTCCTACAATGAGCAGTTCTTC. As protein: CASSVEGLAAFSSYNEQFF.

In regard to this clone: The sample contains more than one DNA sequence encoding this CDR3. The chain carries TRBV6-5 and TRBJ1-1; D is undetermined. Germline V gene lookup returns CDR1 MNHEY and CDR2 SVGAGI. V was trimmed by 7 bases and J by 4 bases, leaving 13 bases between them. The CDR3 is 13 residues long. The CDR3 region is CASTYGRSTEAFF. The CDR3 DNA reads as TGTGCCAGCACCTACGGGAGAAGCACTGAAGCTTTCTTT.

The CDR3 sequence: CASSLQFMNTEAFF. DNA of the CDR3: TGTGCCAGCAGCTTACAGTTCATGAACACTGAAGCTTTCTTT. The rearrangement joins TRBV7-2 to TRBJ1-1; D ambiguous. V was clipped by 2 bases and J by 0 bases, with 7 bases between them. Germline V CDR1 and CDR2: SGHTA, FQGNSA. The CDR3 runs 14 residues.

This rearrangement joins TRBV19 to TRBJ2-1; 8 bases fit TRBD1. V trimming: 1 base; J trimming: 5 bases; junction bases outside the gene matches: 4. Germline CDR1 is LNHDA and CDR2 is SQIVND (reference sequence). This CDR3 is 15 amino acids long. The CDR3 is CASSIGTGFHNEQFF. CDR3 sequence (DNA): TGTGCCAGTAGTATAGGGACAGGGTTTCACAATGAGCAGTTCTTC. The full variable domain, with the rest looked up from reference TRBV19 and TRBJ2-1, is DGGITQSPKYLFRKEGQNVTLSCEQNLNHDAMYWYRQDPGQGLRLIYYSQIVNDFQKGDIAEGYSVSREKKESFPLTVTSAQKNPTAFYLCASSIGTGFHNEQFFGPGTRLTVL.

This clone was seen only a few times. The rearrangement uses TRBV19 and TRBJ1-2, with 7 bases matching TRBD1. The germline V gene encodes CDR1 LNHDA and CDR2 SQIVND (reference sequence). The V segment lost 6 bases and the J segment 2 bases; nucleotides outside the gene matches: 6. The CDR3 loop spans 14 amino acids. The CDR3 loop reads CASSTNRGNYGYTF. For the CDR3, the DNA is TGTGCCAGTAGCACCAACAGGGGAAACTATGGCTACACCTTC.

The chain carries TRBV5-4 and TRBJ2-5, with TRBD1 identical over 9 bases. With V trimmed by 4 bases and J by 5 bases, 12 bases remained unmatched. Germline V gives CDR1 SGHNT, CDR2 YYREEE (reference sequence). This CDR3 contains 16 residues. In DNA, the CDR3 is TGTGCCAGCAGCGGGACAGGGATGGAGACCCCTGAGACCCAGTACTTC. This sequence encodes CASSGTGMETPETQYF.

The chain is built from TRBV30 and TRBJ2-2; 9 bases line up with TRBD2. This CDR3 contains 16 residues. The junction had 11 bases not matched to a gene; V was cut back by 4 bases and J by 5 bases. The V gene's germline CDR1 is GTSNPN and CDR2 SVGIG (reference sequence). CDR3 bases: TGTGCCTGGAATCGCCAGCGGGAGGTAGGAACCGGGGAGCTGTTTTTT. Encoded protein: CAWNRQREVGTGELFF.

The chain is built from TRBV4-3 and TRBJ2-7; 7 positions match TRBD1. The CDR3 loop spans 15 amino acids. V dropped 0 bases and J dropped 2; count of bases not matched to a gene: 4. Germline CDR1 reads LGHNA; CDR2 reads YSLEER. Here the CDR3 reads CASSQDRGLAYEQYF. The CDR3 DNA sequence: TGCGCCAGCAGCCAAGATAGGGGGCTGGCCTACGAGCAGTACTTC.

This CDR3 reads CASSGTAGGPQHF. The CDR3 coding sequence is TGTGCCAGTAGTGGGACAGCCGGCGGGCCCCAGCATTTT. The chain couples TRBV19 to TRBJ1-5; 7 bases match TRBD1. The CDR3 is 13 residues long. CDR1 and CDR2 (germline): LNHDA, SQIVND (reference sequence). V lost 5 bases to trimming and J lost 9 bases; unmatched junction nucleotides: 7.

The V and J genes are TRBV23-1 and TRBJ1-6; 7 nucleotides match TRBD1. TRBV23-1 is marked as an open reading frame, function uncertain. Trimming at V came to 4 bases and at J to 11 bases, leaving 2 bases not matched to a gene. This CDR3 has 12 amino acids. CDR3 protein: CASSRTGPPLHF. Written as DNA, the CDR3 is TGCGCCAGCAGTCGGACAGGTCCACCCCTCCACTTT.

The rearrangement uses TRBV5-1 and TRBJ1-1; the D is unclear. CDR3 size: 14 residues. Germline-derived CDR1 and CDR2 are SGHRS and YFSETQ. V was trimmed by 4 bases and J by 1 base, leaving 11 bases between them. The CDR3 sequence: CASSKRTENTEAFF. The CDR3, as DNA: TGCGCCAGCAGCAAGCGGACGGAGAACACTGAAGCTTTCTTT.

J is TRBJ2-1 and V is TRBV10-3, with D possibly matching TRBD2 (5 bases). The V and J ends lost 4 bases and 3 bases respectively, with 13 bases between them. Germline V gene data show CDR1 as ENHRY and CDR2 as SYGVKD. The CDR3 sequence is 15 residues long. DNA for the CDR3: TGTGCCATCAGTGGAGGGTTTACCAACTACAATGAGCAGTTCTTC. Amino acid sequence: CAISGGFTNYNEQFF.

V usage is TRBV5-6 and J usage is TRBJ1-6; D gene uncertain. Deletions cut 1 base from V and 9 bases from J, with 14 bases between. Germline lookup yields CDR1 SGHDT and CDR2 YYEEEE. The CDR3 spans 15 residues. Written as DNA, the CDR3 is TGTGCCAGCAGCTTGAACAGAATAAGAATTTCACCCCTCCACTTT. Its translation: CASSLNRIRISPLHF.

CDR3 DNA: TGTGCCAGCAGCTTAGGGGGAGTGAACACTGAAGCTTTCTTT. It codes for CASSLGGVNTEAFF. The chain combines TRBV11-3 with TRBJ1-1; D not resolved. Trimming stripped 1 base from V and 0 bases from J, with 6 bases between. Germline values: CDR1 SGHNT, CDR2 YENEEA. The CDR3 has 14 residues.

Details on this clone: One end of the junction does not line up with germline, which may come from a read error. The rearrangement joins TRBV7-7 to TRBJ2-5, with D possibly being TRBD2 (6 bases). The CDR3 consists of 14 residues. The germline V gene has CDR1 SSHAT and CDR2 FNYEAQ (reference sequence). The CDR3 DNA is TGTGCTAGCAGCCCCTTTGGGACTGGGGAGACCCAGTACTTC. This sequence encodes CASSPFGTGETQYF.

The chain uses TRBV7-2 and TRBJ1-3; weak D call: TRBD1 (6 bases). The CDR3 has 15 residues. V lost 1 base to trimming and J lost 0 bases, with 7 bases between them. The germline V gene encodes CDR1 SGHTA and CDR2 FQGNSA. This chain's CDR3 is CASSLGTASGNTIYF. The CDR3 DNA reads TGTGCCAGCAGCTTAGGGACAGCCTCTGGAAACACCATATATTTT.

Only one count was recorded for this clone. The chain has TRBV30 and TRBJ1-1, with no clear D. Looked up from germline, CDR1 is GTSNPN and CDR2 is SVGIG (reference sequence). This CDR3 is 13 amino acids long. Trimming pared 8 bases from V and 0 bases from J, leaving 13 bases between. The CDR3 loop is CAGGQEMNTEAFF. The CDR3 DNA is TGTGCCGGAGGGCAGGAAATGAACACTGAAGCTTTCTTT.

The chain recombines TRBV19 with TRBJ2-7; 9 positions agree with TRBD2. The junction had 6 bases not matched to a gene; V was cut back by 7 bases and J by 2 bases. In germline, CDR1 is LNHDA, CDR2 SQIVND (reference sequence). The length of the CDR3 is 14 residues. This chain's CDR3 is CASKGGRAAYEQYF. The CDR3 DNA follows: TGTGCCAGTAAGGGCGGGAGGGCCGCCTACGAGCAGTACTTC.

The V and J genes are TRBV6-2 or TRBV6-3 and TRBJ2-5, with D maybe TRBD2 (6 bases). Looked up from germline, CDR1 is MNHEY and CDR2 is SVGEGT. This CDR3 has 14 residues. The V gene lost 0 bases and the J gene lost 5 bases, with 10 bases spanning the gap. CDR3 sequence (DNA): TGTGCCAGCAGTTACTCCTCGGGAGTGGAGACCCAGTACTTC. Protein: CASSYSSGVETQYF.

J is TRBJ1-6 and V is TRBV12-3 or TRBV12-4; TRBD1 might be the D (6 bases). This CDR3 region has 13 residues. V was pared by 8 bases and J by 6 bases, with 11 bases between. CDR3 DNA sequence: TGTGCCAGCTCAGGGGCAGCTAATTCACCCCTCCACTTT. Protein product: CASSGAANSPLHF.

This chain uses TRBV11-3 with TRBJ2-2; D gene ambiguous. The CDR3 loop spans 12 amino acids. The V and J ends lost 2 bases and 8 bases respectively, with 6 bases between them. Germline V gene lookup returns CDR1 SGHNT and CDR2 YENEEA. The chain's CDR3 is CASSLYSGELFF. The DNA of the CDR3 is TGTGCCAGCAGCTTATATTCGGGGGAGCTGTTTTTT.

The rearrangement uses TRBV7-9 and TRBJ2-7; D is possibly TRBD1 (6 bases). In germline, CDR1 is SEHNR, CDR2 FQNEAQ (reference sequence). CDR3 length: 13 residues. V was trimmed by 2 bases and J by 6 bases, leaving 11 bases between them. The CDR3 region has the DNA TGTGCCAGCAGCTTAACAACAGGGTCCGAGCAGTACTTC. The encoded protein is CASSLTTGSEQYF.

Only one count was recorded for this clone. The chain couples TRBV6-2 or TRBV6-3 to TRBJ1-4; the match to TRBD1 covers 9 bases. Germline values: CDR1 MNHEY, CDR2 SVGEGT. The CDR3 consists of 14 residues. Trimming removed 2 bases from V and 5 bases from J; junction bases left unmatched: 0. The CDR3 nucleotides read TGTGCCAGCAGTTACGGACAGGGGAATGAAAAACTGTTTTTT. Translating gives CASSYGQGNEKLFF.